One sample yielded the 23 T cell receptor beta chains listed below, sequenced in a study of regulatory T cells in long-lasting Graves disease. Libraries of TCR beta came from iRepertoire HTBI primers plus Arm-PCR of CDR3 regions. TCRdb analysed the multiplex PCR reads with MiXCR anew, one entry per CDR3 protein. Of some 250,000 distinct CDR3 sequences listed, about 20% are singletons. Time point given: newly diagnosed GD, antithyroid drugs for less than 3 months. Generation of the TCR library employed RNA extracted from PBMCs. These data also featured in a second study, about T cells in Graves' hyperthyroidism and ophthalmopathy.

The sequencing here drew on peripheral blood mononuclear cells (PBMCs), taken at new diagnosis, from a patient treated with antithyroid drugs. These receptors were collected from a woman in her twenties or thirties with Graves disease.

As regards this clonotype: A much larger clone sits a single nucleotide away, making a read error possible. V is TRBV5-1 and J is TRBJ2-3; either TRBD1 or TRBD2 may fit D (7 bases each). The CDR3 contains 12 residues. CDR1 and CDR2 (germline): SGHRS, YFSETQ. Written as DNA, the CDR3 is TGTGCCAGCAGCCCAGGGGGGGATACGCGGTATTTT. As protein: CASSPGGDTRYF.

This clonotype was counted between two and nine times. Just one base apart from a much larger clone, this may be a read error. The J gene is TRBJ2-1, the V gene TRBV13; no reliable D call. CDR3 length equals 12 residues. Germline V gene sequence: CDR1 PRHDT, CDR2 FYEKMQ (reference sequence). With 6 bases removed from V and 12 bases from J, the gap between germline ends came to 15 bases. CDR3 DNA: TGTGCCAGCAGACAGCTCCGGCGGAGGCAGTTCTTC. It is translated as CASRQLRRRQFF.

This clonotype has only a few counts. The chain combines TRBV19 with TRBJ1-2, with a weak D call TRBD1 (5 bases). Germline CDR1 and CDR2: LNHDA and SQIVND (reference sequence). The V end lost 7 bases, the J end lost 7 bases, and 13 bases lay between the germline ends. The CDR3 loop spans 12 amino acids. CDR3 in amino acids: CASMTVTGGYTF. Here the CDR3 DNA reads TGTGCCAGTATGACAGTGACCGGTGGCTACACCTTC.

This clonotype was seen only once. The chain uses TRBV2 and TRBJ2-3, with a possible D match to TRBD2 (5 bases). The V end lost 1 base, the J end lost 5 bases, and 16 bases lay between the germline ends. The CDR3 length is 16 residues. The germline CDR1 and CDR2 sequences are SNHLY and FYNNEI. The CDR3 DNA is TGTGCCAGCAGTGAAGGGACCACGCACGGGATAGATACGCAGTATTTT. Protein: CASSEGTTHGIDTQYF.

This clonotype was detected ten times or more. The chain uses TRBV20-1 and TRBJ1-1; TRBD1 is a possible D gene (6 bases). With 5 bases removed from V and 4 bases from J, the gap between germline ends came to 11 bases. This CDR3 has 12 residues. Germline V gene lookup returns CDR1 DFQATT and CDR2 SNEGSKA (reference sequence). The CDR3 protein is CSAPGDGTEAFF. The CDR3 bases are TGCAGTGCTCCAGGGGATGGCACTGAAGCTTTCTTT.

This clonotype was picked up one time. This rearrangement joins TRBV7-9 to TRBJ2-7; 11 nucleotides align to TRBD2. In germline, CDR1 is SEHNR, CDR2 FQNEAQ (reference sequence). Trimming took 4 bases from V and 6 from J; bases not matched to a gene: 8. The CDR3 consists of 15 residues. The CDR3 sequence: CASSYQLAGAGEQYF. Written as DNA, the CDR3 is TGTGCCAGCAGCTATCAACTAGCGGGAGCGGGCGAGCAGTACTTC.

The chain recombines TRBV7-2 with TRBJ2-5, with 8 bases fitting TRBD1. The CDR3 is 15 residues long. Germline CDR1 SGHTA, CDR2 FQGNSA. V shed 3 bases, J shed 4 bases, and the junction held 7 bases outside the gene matches. The CDR3 region is CASSFDRGEAETQYF. In nucleotides, the CDR3 is TGTGCCAGCAGCTTCGACAGGGGAGAGGCAGAGACCCAGTACTTC.

This clonotype has just one count. The chain links TRBV11-3 to TRBJ2-3; 10 bases match TRBD1. This CDR3 has 14 amino acids. J gave up 4 bases and V 10 bases, and 8 bases lay outside the gene matches. Germline assignment: CDR1 SGHNT and CDR2 YENEEA. CDR3 in DNA: TGTGCCACCTGCGACAGGGGGCTGGCAGATACGCAGTATTTT. It specifies CATCDRGLADTQYF. The full variable domain, its missing parts supplied by reference TRBV11-3 and TRBJ2-3, is EAGVVQSPRYKIIEKKQPVAFWCNPISGHNTLYWYLQNLGQGPELLIRYENEEAVDDSQLPKDRFSAERLKGVDSTLKIQPAELGDSAVYLCATCDRGLADTQYFGPGTRLTVL.

The table lists this clonotype with many counts. J is TRBJ2-1 and V is TRBV11-1; no clear D gene. Per germline, CDR1 SGHAT and CDR2 FQDESV (reference sequence). The CDR3 runs to 13 residues. V lost 1 base and J lost 7, with 8 bases in between. The CDR3 region has the DNA TGTGCCAGCAGCTTAGGTCTAGGGAATGAGCAGTTCTTC. It specifies CASSLGLGNEQFF.

The table lists this clonotype with many counts. The CDR3 sequence is CASSLNRDRGRRNTEAFF. CDR3 DNA sequence: TGTGCCAGCAGCTTAAACCGGGACAGGGGGCGGAGGAACACTGAAGCTTTCTTT. This chain joins TRBV5-6 and TRBJ1-1, with 12 bases lining up with TRBD1. The CDR3 runs to 18 residues. CDR1 SGHDT and CDR2 YYEEEE come from the germline V gene. The J segment lost 1 base and the V segment lost 2 bases, leaving 9 bases of the junction unmatched.

This clonotype was seen ten or more times. The chain has TRBV10-3 and TRBJ2-5, with 10 bases lining up with TRBD2. The V gene end was trimmed by 10 bases and the J gene end by 4 bases; junction bases not matched to a gene: 9. Germline V lookup: CDR1 ENHRY, CDR2 SYGVKD. The CDR3 runs 14 residues. The CDR3 nucleotides are TGTGCCACCTCCGGGTCTAGCGGGGGAGAGACCCAGTACTTC. Protein product: CATSGSSGGETQYF.

This clonotype turned up a few times. The chain is built from TRBV11-3 and TRBJ2-5, with 13 bases identical to TRBD2. This CDR3 is 16 amino acids long. V lost 5 bases and J lost 2; bases outside the gene matches: 5. Germline CDR1 reads SGHNT; CDR2 reads YENEEA. The CDR3 DNA follows: TGTGCCAGCAGCCCCGGACTAGCGGGGGCTCAAGAGACCCAGTACTTC. Translating gives CASSPGLAGAQETQYF.

The V call is TRBV20-1, the J call TRBJ2-2, with 10 positions matching TRBD2. This CDR3 comprises 18 residues. Germline V gene data show CDR1 as DFQATT and CDR2 as SNEGSKA (reference sequence). Unmatched junction bases numbered 9, after V lost 0 bases and J lost 2 bases. The CDR3 sequence is CSARDYLAGETNTGELFF. The CDR3 bases are TGCAGTGCTAGAGATTACCTAGCGGGGGAGACTAACACCGGGGAGCTGTTTTTT.

DNA of the CDR3: TGCGCCAGCAGCCCGGAGACAGCCGAGGAGCTGTTTTTT. This codes for CASSPETAEELFF. The rearrangement links TRBV5-1 to TRBJ2-2; possible D gene TRBD1, 5 bases. Per germline, CDR1 SGHRS and CDR2 YFSETQ. This CDR3 is 13 amino acids long. Trimming pared 4 bases from V and 10 bases from J, leaving 14 bases between.

There are a few counts of this clonotype. The chain is built from TRBV10-2 and TRBJ1-3; D is ambiguous. The V end lost 8 bases, the J end lost 2 bases, and 7 bases lay between the germline ends. The germline gives CDR1 WSHSY, CDR2 SAAADI. The CDR3 contains 12 residues. CDR3 amino acids: CASRTTGNTIYF. In DNA, the CDR3 is TGCGCCAGCCGAACAACTGGAAACACCATATATTTT.

This clonotype was recorded many times. V gene TRBV5-1 combines with J gene TRBJ1-1, with D tentatively TRBD1 (6 bases). CDR1 and CDR2 from the germline V gene are SGHRS and YFSETQ. Trimming cost V 5 bases and J 0 bases, with 14 bases left between them. The CDR3 totals 15 residues. The CDR3 is CASRDTTGLNTEAFF. In DNA, the CDR3 is TGCGCCAGCAGAGACACAACAGGGTTGAACACTGAAGCTTTCTTT. The full variable domain, rest sourced from reference TRBV5-1 and TRBJ1-1, is KAGVTQTPRYLIKTRGQQVTLSCSPISGHRSVSWYQQTPGQGLQFLFEYFSETQRNKGNFPGRFSGRQFSNSRSEMNVSTLELGDSALYLCASRDTTGLNTEAFFGQGTRLTVV.

Regarding this clonotype: A single base separates this from a much larger clone, so it may be a read error. The chain is built from TRBV20-1 and TRBJ1-5; the match to TRBD1 covers 8 bases. The length of the CDR3 is 16 residues. V shed 5 bases, J shed 4 bases, and the junction held 13 bases outside the gene matches. The germline V gene encodes CDR1 DFQATT and CDR2 SNEGSKA (reference sequence). The CDR3 coding sequence is TGCAGTGCTGCCGACGGCCGGGACAGGATGAATCAGCCCCAGCATTTT. Its translation: CSAADGRDRMNQPQHF.

This clonotype was recorded at least ten times. The chain recombines TRBV9 with TRBJ1-2; 8 bases align to TRBD1. This CDR3 comprises 14 residues. The trim removed 4 bases at V and 3 bases at J, leaving 5 bases unmatched. Germline V gene lookup returns CDR1 SGDLS and CDR2 YYNGEE. The CDR3 nucleotides are TGTGCCAGCAGCCGGGACAGGACTCACTATGGCTACACCTTC. Translation gives CASSRDRTHYGYTF.

The chain is built from TRBV11-2 and TRBJ2-5, with D perhaps matching TRBD2 (7 bases). The germline V and J ends were trimmed by 11 bases and 5 bases, with 21 bases remaining between them. This CDR3 is built from 14 residues. Germline CDR1 is SGHAT and CDR2 is FQNNGV. CDR3 sequence: CACSLTGGRETQYF. The CDR3 DNA reads as TGTGCCTGTAGCTTAACGGGGGGCCGTGAGACCCAGTACTTC.

This clonotype has ten or more counts. The chain links TRBV18 to TRBJ2-5; D might be TRBD2 (5 bases). This CDR3 is 15 amino acids long. The V and J ends lost 3 bases and 1 base respectively, with 12 bases between them. Germline CDR1 and CDR2: KGHSH and LQKENI. CDR3 region: CASSPGGPPQETQYF. The CDR3 DNA reads TGTGCCAGCTCACCGGGCGGGCCCCCCCAAGAGACCCAGTACTTC.

This clonotype came up many times. This chain joins TRBV20-1 and TRBJ2-6; D unclear. Deletions cut 1 base from V and 2 bases from J, with 6 bases between. The CDR3 consists of 14 residues. The germline V gene encodes CDR1 DFQATT and CDR2 SNEGSKA (reference sequence). CDR3 in amino acids: CSARGQAGANVLTF. The CDR3, as DNA: TGCAGTGCTAGAGGTCAGGCTGGGGCCAACGTCCTGACTTTC.

The V gene is TRBV12-3 or TRBV12-4, the J gene TRBJ2-1, with a tentative D call TRBD2 (6 bases). Trimming removed 3 bases from V and 0 bases from J, with 12 bases in between. The CDR3 extends over 16 amino acids. In DNA form, the CDR3 reads TGTGCCAGCAGTTTCCGAGCGGGTGCCTCCTACAATGAGCAGTTCTTC. Translated, it gives CASSFRAGASYNEQFF.

In its sample, this clonotype was seen many times. The chain uses TRBV18 and TRBJ1-1; D unresolved. The germline V gene has CDR1 KGHSH and CDR2 LQKENI. This CDR3 comprises 12 residues. Trimming removed 3 bases at V and 4 bases at J, with 6 bases between. The DNA of the CDR3 is TGTGCCAGCTCACCCGCAGTCACTGAAGCTTTCTTT. Translating gives CASSPAVTEAFF.